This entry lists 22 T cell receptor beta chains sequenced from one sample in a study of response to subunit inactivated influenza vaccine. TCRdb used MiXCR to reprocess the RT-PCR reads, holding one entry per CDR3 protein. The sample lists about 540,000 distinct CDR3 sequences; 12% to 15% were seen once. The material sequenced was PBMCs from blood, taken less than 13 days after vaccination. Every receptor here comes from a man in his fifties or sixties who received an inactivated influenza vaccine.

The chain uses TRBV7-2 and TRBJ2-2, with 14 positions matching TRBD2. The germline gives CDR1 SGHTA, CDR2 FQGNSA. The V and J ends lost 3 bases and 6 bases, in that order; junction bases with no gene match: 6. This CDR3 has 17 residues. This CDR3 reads CASSFRPGLAGAGELFF. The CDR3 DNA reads TGTGCCAGCAGCTTTCGGCCGGGACTAGCGGGAGCCGGGGAGCTGTTTTTT.

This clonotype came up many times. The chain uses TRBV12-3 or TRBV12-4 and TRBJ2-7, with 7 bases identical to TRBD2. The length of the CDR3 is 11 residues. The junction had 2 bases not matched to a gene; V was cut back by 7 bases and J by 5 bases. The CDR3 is CASKGLDEQYF. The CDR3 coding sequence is TGTGCCAGCAAAGGACTAGACGAGCAGTACTTC.

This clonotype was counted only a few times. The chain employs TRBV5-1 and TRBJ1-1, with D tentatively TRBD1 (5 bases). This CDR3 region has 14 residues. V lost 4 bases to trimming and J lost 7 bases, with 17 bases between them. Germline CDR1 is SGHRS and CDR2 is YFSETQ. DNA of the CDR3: TGCGCCAGCAGCCGGGTGGGGAGGGGAGGTGAAGCTTTCTTT. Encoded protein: CASSRVGRGGEAFF.

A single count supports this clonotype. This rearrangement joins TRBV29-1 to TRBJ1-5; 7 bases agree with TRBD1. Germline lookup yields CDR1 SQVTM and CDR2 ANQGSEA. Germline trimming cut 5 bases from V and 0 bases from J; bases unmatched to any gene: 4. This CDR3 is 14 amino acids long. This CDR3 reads CSVKGAASNQPQHF. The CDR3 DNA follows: TGCAGCGTTAAGGGGGCCGCTAGCAATCAGCCCCAGCATTTT.

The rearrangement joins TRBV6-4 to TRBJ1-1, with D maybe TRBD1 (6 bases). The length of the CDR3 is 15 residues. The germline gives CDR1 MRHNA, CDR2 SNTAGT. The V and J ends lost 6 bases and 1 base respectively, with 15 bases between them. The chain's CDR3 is CASSTDPQGNTEAFF. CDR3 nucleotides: TGTGCCAGCAGCACTGACCCACAGGGGAACACTGAAGCTTTCTTT.

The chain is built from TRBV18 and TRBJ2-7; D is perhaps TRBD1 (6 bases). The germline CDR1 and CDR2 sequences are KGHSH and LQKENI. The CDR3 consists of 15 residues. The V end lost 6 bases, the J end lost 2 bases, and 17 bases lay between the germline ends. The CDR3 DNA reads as TGTGCCAGCTCCCGTCAGACCGGGACACCCTACGAGCAGTACTTC. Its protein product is CASSRQTGTPYEQYF.

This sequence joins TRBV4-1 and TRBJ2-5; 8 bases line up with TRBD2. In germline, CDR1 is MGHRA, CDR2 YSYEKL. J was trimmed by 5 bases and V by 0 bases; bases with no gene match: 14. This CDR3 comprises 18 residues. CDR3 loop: CASSQDAVGLVSAETQYF. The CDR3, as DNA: TGCGCCAGCAGCCAAGATGCCGTGGGACTAGTGAGTGCGGAGACCCAGTACTTC.

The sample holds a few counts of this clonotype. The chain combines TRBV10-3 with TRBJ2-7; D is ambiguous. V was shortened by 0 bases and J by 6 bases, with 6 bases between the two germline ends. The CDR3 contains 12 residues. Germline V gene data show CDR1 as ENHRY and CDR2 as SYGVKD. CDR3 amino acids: CAISESGSEQYF. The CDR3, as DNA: TGTGCCATCAGTGAGTCGGGGTCCGAGCAGTACTTC.

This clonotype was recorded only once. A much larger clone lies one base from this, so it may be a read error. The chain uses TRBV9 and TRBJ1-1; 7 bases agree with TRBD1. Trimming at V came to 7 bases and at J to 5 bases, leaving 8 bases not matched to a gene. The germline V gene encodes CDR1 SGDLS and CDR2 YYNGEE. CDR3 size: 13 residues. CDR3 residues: CASGGGEKTEAFF. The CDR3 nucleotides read TGTGCCAGCGGAGGGGGCGAAAAGACTGAAGCTTTCTTT.

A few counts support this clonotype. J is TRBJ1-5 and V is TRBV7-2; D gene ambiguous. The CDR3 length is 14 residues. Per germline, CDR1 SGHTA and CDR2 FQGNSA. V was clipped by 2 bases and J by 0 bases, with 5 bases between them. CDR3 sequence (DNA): TGTGCCAGCAGCTTATATGTTAGCAATCAGCCCCAGCATTTT. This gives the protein CASSLYVSNQPQHF.

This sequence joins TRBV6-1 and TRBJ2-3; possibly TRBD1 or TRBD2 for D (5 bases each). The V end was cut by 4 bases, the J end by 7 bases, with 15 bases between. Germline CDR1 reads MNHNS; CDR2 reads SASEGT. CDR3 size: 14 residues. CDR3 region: CASSVRDRDHTQYF. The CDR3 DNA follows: TGTGCCAGCAGTGTGAGGGATAGGGACCATACGCAGTATTTT.

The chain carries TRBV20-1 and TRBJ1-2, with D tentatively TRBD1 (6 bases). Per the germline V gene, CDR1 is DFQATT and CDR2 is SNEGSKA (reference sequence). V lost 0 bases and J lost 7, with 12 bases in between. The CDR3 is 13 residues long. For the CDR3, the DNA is TGCAGTGCTAGAGATCCCGGGGGCTCTGGCTACACCTTC. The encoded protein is CSARDPGGSGYTF.

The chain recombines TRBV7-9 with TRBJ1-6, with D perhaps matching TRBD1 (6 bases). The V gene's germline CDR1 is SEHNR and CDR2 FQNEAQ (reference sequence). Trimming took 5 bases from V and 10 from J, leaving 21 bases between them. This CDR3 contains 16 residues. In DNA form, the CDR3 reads TGTGCCAGCAGCCCCCGGGAAGTGACAGGCTCGTCACCCCTCCACTTT. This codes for CASSPREVTGSSPLHF. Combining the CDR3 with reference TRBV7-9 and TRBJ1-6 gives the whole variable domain DTGVSQNPRHKITKRGQNVTFRCDPISEHNRLYWYRQTLGQGPEFLTYFQNEAQLEKSRLLSDRFSAERPKGSFSTLEIQRTEQGDSAMYLCASSPREVTGSSPLHFGNGTRLTVT.

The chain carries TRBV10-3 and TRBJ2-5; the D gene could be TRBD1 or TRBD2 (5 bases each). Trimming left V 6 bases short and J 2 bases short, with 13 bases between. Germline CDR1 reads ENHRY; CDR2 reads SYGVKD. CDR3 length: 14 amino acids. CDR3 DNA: TGTGCCATCAGGGGGCTAGGACTTCAAGAGACCCAGTACTTC. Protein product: CAIRGLGLQETQYF.

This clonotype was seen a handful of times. The CDR3, as DNA: TGTGCCAGCAGCTCACTAGCGGGAGTGCCCAATGAGCAGTTCTTC. Translation gives CASSSLAGVPNEQFF. V gene TRBV7-6 combines with J gene TRBJ2-1; 11 positions match TRBD2. This CDR3 has 15 residues. Per the germline V gene, CDR1 is SGHVS and CDR2 is FNYEAQ. Losses at the gene ends were 4 bases for V and 6 bases for J; bases not matched to a gene: 5.

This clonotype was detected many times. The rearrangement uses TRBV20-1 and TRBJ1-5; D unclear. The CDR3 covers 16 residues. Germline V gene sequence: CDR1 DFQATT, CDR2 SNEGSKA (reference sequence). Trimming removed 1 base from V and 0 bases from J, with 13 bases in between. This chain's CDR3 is CSARAKTGYSNQPQHF. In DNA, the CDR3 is TGCAGTGCTAGAGCCAAGACCGGATATAGCAATCAGCCCCAGCATTTT.

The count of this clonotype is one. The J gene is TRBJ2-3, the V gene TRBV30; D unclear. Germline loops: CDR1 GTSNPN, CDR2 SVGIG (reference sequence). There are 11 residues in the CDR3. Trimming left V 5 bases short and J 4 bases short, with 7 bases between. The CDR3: CAWGEADTQYF. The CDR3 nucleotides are TGTGCCTGGGGGGAAGCAGATACGCAGTATTTT. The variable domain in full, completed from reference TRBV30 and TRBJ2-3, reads SQTIHQWPATLVQPVGSPLSLECTVEGTSNPNLYWYRQAAGRGLQLLFYSVGIGQISSEVPQNLSASRPQDRQFILSSKKLLLSDSGFYLCAWGEADTQYFGPGTRLTVL.

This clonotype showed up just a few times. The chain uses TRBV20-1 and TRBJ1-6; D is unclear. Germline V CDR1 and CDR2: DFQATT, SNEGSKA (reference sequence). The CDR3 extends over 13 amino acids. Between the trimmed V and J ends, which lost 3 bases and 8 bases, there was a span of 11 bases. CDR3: CSARPGWDSPLHF. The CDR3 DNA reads TGCAGTGCTAGGCCCGGGTGGGATTCACCCCTCCACTTT.

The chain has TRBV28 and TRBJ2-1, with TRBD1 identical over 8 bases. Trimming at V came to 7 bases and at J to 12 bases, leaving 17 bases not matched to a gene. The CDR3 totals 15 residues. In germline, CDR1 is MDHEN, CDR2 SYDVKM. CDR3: CASTQEAGGLVGQFF. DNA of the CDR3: TGTGCCAGCACCCAGGAGGCAGGGGGCTTAGTGGGGCAGTTCTTC.

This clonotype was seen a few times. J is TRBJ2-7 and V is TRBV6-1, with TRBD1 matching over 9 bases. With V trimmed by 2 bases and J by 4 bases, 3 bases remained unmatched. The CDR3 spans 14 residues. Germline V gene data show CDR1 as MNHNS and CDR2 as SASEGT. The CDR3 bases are TGTGCCAGCAGTGAAATTGGGACAGGGTACGAGCAGTACTTC. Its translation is CASSEIGTGYEQYF.

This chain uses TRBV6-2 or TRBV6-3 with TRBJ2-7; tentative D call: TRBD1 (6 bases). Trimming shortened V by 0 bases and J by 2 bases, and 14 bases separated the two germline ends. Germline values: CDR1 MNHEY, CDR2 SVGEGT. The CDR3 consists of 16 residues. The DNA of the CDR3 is TGTGCCAGCAGTTACTCGATTCGGGGACACCCCTACGAGCAGTACTTC. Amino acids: CASSYSIRGHPYEQYF.

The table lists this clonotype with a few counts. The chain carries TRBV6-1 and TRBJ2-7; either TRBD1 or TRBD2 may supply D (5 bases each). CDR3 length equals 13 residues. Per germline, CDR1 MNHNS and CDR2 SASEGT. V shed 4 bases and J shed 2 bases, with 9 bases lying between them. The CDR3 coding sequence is TGTGCCAGCAGTGGGGGGATACCCTACGAGCAGTACTTC. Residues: CASSGGIPYEQYF.